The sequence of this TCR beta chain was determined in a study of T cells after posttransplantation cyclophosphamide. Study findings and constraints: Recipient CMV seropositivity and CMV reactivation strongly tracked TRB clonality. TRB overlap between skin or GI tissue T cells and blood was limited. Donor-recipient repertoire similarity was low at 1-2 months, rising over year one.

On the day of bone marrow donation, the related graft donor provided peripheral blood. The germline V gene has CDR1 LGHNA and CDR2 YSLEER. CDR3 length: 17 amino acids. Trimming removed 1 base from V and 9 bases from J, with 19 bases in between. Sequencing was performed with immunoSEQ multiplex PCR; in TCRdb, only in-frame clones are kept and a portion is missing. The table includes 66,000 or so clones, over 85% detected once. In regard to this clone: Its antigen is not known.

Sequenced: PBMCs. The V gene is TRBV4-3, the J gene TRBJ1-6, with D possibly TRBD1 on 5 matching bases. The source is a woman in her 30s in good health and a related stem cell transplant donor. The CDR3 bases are TGCGCCAGCAGCCAAGGGGGCCTCCTTGGTCGCGGTTCACCCCTCCACTTT. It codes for CASSQGGLLGRGSPLHF.